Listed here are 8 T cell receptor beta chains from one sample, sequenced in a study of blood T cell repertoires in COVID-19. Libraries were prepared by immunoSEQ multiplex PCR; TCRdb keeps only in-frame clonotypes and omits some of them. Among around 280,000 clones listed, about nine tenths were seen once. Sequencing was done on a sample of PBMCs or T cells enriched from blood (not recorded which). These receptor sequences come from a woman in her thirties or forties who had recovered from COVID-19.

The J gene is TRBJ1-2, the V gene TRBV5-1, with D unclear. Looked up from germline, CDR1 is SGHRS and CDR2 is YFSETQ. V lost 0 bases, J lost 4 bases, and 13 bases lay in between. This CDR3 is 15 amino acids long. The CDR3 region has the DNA TGCGCCAGCAGCTTGGAGGTGGGTGCGGGCTATGGCTACACCTTC. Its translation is CASSLEVGAGYGYTF. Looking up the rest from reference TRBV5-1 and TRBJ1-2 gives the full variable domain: KAGVTQTPRYLIKTRGQQVTLSCSPISGHRSVSWYQQTPGQGLQFLFEYFSETQRNKGNFPGRFSGRQFSNSRSEMNVSTLELGDSALYLCASSLEVGAGYGYTFGSGTRLTVV.

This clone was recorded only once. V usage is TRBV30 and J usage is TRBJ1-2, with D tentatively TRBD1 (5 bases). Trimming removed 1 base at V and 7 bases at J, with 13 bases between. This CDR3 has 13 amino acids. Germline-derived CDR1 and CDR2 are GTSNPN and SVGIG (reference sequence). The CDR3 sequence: CAWSGQFEAGYTF. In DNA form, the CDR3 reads TGTGCCTGGAGTGGACAGTTCGAAGCTGGCTACACCTTC.

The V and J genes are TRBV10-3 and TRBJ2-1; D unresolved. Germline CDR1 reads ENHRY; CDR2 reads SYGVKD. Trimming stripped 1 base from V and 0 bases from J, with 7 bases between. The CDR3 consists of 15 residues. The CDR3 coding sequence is TGTGCCATCAGTGAGTTGGCCAGCTCCTACAATGAGCAGTTCTTC. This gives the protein CAISELASSYNEQFF.

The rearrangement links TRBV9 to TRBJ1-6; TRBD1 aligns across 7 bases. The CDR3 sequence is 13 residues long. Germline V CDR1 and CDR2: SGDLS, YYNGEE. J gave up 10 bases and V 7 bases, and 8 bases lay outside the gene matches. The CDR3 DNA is TGTGCCAGCGGGTCGACAGGGAGCTCACCCCTCCACTTT. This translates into CASGSTGSSPLHF.

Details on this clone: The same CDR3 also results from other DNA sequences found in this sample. The DNA of the CDR3 is TGTGCCAGCAGAACGGGAAGGGGGTCCTACGAGCAGTACTTC. It specifies CASRTGRGSYEQYF. The rearrangement joins TRBV2 to TRBJ2-7; D perhaps matches TRBD1 (6 bases). Germline V gene data show CDR1 as SNHLY and CDR2 as FYNNEI. V was cut by 6 bases and J by 1 base, with 13 bases left in between. CDR3 size: 14 residues.

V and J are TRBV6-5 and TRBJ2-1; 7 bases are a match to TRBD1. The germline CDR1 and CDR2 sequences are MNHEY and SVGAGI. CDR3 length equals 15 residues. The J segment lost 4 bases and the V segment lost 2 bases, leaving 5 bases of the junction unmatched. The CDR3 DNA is TGTGCCAGCAGTTACCAGACAGGGAATTACAATGAGCAGTTCTTC. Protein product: CASSYQTGNYNEQFF.

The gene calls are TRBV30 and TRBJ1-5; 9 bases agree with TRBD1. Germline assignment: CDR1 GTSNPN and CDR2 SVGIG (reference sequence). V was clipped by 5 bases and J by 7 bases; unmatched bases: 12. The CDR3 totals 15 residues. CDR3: CAWVSGTGIGQPQHF. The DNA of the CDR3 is TGTGCCTGGGTCTCCGGGACAGGGATCGGGCAGCCCCAGCATTTT.

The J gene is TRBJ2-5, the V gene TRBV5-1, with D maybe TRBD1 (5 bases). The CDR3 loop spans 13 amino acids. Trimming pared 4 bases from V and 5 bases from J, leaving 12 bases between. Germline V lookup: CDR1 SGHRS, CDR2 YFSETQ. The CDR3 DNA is TGCGCCAGCAGCCGCGTAGGGGCGGAGACCCAGTACTTC. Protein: CASSRVGAETQYF.